Presented here are 21 T cell receptor beta chains from one specimen sequenced in a study of CD8 T cells in ankylosing spondylitis (dated by TCRdb to 2016 to 2017). Here is what the overall study found, with its caveats: Blood from ankylosing spondylitis patients appeared to be characterized by a TCR beta motif made up of under 10 highly homologous amino acid variants.

Library preparation used 5' RACE. For sequencing, an Illumina HiSeq 2500 was employed. TCRdb applied fastp at Q25 and MiXCR to the public reads, then kept only in-frame beta chains. Rows are combined by CDR3 protein, so each entry shows the most common genes and DNA. A total of around 390,000 distinct CDR3 sequences appear in this sample, about a fifth of them only once. Together, the top ten hold about 17% of the sample. Their recognized antigens are unknown. Input material: blood, either unsorted or a sorted T cell fraction (not recorded which). The receptors originated from a male donor with ankylosing spondylitis.

This chain links TRBV7-2 with TRBJ2-4; D is possibly TRBD1 (6 bases). V lost 1 base and J 6 bases, leaving 13 bases between the germline ends. Germline V gene sequence: CDR1 SGHTA, CDR2 FQGNSA. The CDR3 extends over 15 amino acids. CDR3 in amino acids: CASSLGGTQANIQYF. The CDR3 region has the DNA TGTGCCAGCAGCTTAGGTGGGACACAAGCAAACATTCAGTACTTC.

The chain employs TRBV18 and TRBJ2-6, with D unclear. Trimming shortened V by 4 bases and J by 1 base, and 11 bases separated the two germline ends. Germline assignment: CDR1 KGHSH and CDR2 LQKENI. The CDR3 is 16 amino acids. The CDR3: CASSREPGSGANVLTF. The DNA of the CDR3 is TGTGCCAGCTCACGCGAGCCTGGGTCTGGGGCCAACGTCCTGACTTTC. Looking up the rest from reference TRBV18 and TRBJ2-6 gives the full variable domain: NAGVMQNPRHLVRRRGQEARLRCSPMKGHSHVYWYRQLPEEGLKFMVYLQKENIIDESGMPKERFSAEFPKEGPSILRIQQVVRGDSAAYFCASSREPGSGANVLTFGAGSRLTVL.

This clonotype was picked up a small number of times. This sequence joins TRBV11-2 and TRBJ2-3; 8 bases fit TRBD2. The V and J ends lost 8 bases and 3 bases, in that order; junction bases with no gene match: 7. The length of the CDR3 is 14 residues. Germline values: CDR1 SGHAT, CDR2 FQNNGV. The CDR3 coding sequence is TGTGCCAGCGTGAGCGGGAGATCGACAGATACGCAGTATTTT. It translates to CASVSGRSTDTQYF.

This clonotype has more than one count but fewer than ten. V usage is TRBV7-9 and J usage is TRBJ2-4; TRBD2 agrees at 7 bases. Losses at the gene ends were 2 bases for V and 1 base for J; bases not matched to a gene: 5. The V gene's germline CDR1 is SEHNR and CDR2 FQNEAQ (reference sequence). CDR3 length equals 16 residues. CDR3 DNA: TGTGCCAGCAGCTTACAAGCGGGATTGGCCAAAAACATTCAGTACTTC. Translation: CASSLQAGLAKNIQYF.

The genes are TRBV5-5 and TRBJ2-1; 9 positions agree with TRBD2. Germline V gene sequence: CDR1 SGHKS, CDR2 YYEKEE (reference sequence). This CDR3 is built from 14 residues. The V segment lost 3 bases and the J segment 14 bases; nucleotides outside the gene matches: 12. The CDR3 reads CASSSSGTSLGEFF. For the CDR3, the DNA is TGTGCCAGCAGCTCTTCCGGGACTAGCCTTGGGGAGTTCTTC.

This clonotype was observed a few times. The CDR3 nucleotides are TGTGCCAGCAGTGGGGCTAGGTGGGAGACCCAGTACTTC. Encoded protein: CASSGARWETQYF. The chain links TRBV6-1 to TRBJ2-5; D not certain. Germline CDR1 reads MNHNS; CDR2 reads SASEGT. This CDR3 has 13 amino acids. Trimming left V 4 bases short and J 5 bases short, with 11 bases between.

J is TRBJ1-6 and V is TRBV14; weak D call: TRBD1 (5 bases). CDR1 and CDR2 (germline): SGHDN, FVKESK. CDR3 length: 15 residues. The V end was cut by 1 base, the J end by 5 bases, with 9 bases between. This chain's CDR3 is CASSQARQNNSPLHF. In nucleotides, the CDR3 is TGTGCCAGCAGCCAAGCGAGACAGAATAATTCACCCCTCCACTTT.

The chain combines TRBV5-6 with TRBJ2-1; no firm D call. Germline CDR1 and CDR2: SGHDT and YYEEEE. Trimming removed 6 bases from V and 4 bases from J, with 5 bases in between. The CDR3 is 11 residues long. CDR3 DNA: TGTGCCAGCAATAGGTACAATGAGCAGTTCTTC. Translation gives CASNRYNEQFF.

This clonotype has only a few counts. V gene TRBV11-3 combines with J gene TRBJ2-7; the D is unclear. CDR3 length: 14 amino acids. Trimming removed 1 base from V and 0 bases from J, with 7 bases in between. CDR1 is SGHNT, CDR2 YENEEA, per germline. For the CDR3, the DNA is TGTGCCAGCAGCTTAGCTCACCTCTCCTACGAGCAGTACTTC. Its protein is CASSLAHLSYEQYF.

The rearrangement uses TRBV9 and TRBJ2-7; TRBD1 matches 7 bases. The CDR3 covers 14 residues. V lost 4 bases and J lost 3; bases outside the gene matches: 7. Germline CDR1 reads SGDLS; CDR2 reads YYNGEE. CDR3 coding DNA: TGTGCCAGCAGCCCTTACGACAGGGTCTACGAGCAGTACTTC. Translated: CASSPYDRVYEQYF.

This sequence joins TRBV7-9 and TRBJ2-5; TRBD1 might be the D (5 bases). Germline V lookup: CDR1 SEHNR, CDR2 FQNEAQ (reference sequence). V gave up 5 bases and J gave up 1 base, with 14 bases separating them. This CDR3 is 15 amino acids long. Written as DNA, the CDR3 is TGTGCCAGCAGCACCGATTCAGGGTTCCAAGAGACCCAGTACTTC. Protein sequence: CASSTDSGFQETQYF. Filled out from reference TRBV7-9 and TRBJ2-5, the complete variable domain reads DTGVSQNPRHKITKRGQNVTFRCDPISEHNRLYWYRQTLGQGPEFLTYFQNEAQLEKSRLLSDRFSAERPKGSFSTLEIQRTEQGDSAMYLCASSTDSGFQETQYFGPGTRLLVL.

This clonotype was counted only a few times. The rearrangement uses TRBV20-1 and TRBJ2-5, with D unresolved. The CDR3 has 12 residues. CDR1 is DFQATT, CDR2 SNEGSKA, per germline (reference sequence). Trimming cost V 5 bases and J 1 base, with 8 bases left between them. The CDR3 DNA is TGCAGTGCTTTCCACCTCCAAGAGACCCAGTACTTC. This encodes CSAFHLQETQYF.

This clonotype was observed a few times. The rearrangement links TRBV11-1 to TRBJ2-7; TRBD2 is a possible D gene (5 bases). Per germline, CDR1 SGHAT and CDR2 FQDESV (reference sequence). The V end was cut by 4 bases, the J end by 0 bases, with 10 bases between. The CDR3 runs 14 residues. DNA of the CDR3: TGTGCCAGCAGCTCCCGGACTGGCTCCTACGAGCAGTACTTC. Its translation is CASSSRTGSYEQYF.

The V call is TRBV5-1, the J call TRBJ2-1; TRBD1 matches 7 bases. Per germline, CDR1 SGHRS and CDR2 YFSETQ. The CDR3 contains 15 residues. J was trimmed by 7 bases and V by 4 bases; bases with no gene match: 11. CDR3 sequence reads: CASSPYNDRANEQFF. DNA for the CDR3: TGCGCCAGCAGCCCCTATAACGACAGGGCGAATGAGCAGTTCTTC.

V and J are TRBV28 and TRBJ2-7, with TRBD1 matching over 9 bases. Germline V lookup: CDR1 MDHEN, CDR2 SYDVKM. J was trimmed by 2 bases and V by 6 bases; bases with no gene match: 11. The CDR3 spans 16 residues. The CDR3 DNA sequence: TGTGCCAGCAGCCTAGGGACAGGGTTCCTCGCCTACGAGCAGTACTTC. It encodes CASSLGTGFLAYEQYF. The full variable domain, rest sourced from reference TRBV28 and TRBJ2-7, is DVKVTQSSRYLVKRTGEKVFLECVQDMDHENMFWYRQDPGLGLRLIYFSYDVKMKEKGDIPEGYSVSREKKERFSLILESASTNQTSMYLCASSLGTGFLAYEQYFGPGTRLTVT.

The chain uses TRBV27 and TRBJ1-2, with TRBD1 identical over 9 bases. This CDR3 region has 14 residues. From germline, CDR1 is MNHEY and CDR2 SMNVEV (reference sequence). The ends lost 6 bases at V and 1 base at J; junction bases unmatched: 3. The CDR3 DNA reads TGTGCCAGCAGAAGACAGGGGGGTAACTATGGCTACACCTTC. Translation: CASRRQGGNYGYTF.

In this sample, this clonotype turned up once. The chain links TRBV4-2 to TRBJ2-6, with 7 bases that match TRBD2. CDR3 length: 20 amino acids. Germline values: CDR1 LGHNA, CDR2 YNFKEQ. The trim removed 0 bases at V and 0 bases at J, leaving 11 bases unmatched. CDR3 sequence reads: CASSQDSAGRIRSGANVLTF. The CDR3 region has the DNA TGTGCCAGCAGCCAAGATTCAGCGGGACGGATTCGCTCTGGGGCCAACGTCCTGACTTTC.

This chain links TRBV19 with TRBJ1-5; weak D call: TRBD1 (6 bases). There are 16 residues in the CDR3. The V end was cut by 6 bases, the J end by 1 base, with 16 bases between. CDR1 LNHDA and CDR2 SQIVND come from the germline V gene (reference sequence). The CDR3 bases are TGTGCCAGTAGCTTCGGGGGCGGGGGAAGCAATCAGCCCCAGCATTTT. It codes for CASSFGGGGSNQPQHF.

This rearrangement joins TRBV4-1 to TRBJ2-1; 9 bases fit TRBD2. Germline V lookup: CDR1 MGHRA, CDR2 YSYEKL. V lost 1 base, J lost 9 bases, and 10 bases stayed unmatched. This CDR3 region has 16 residues. CDR3 sequence (DNA): TGCGCCAGCAGCCAAGCACAGCTTAGCGGGAGAAGTGAGCAGTTCTTC. It translates to CASSQAQLSGRSEQFF.

The chain couples TRBV27 to TRBJ2-1; no clear D gene. The V end lost 4 bases, the J end lost 4 bases, and 11 bases lay between the germline ends. Germline V gene data show CDR1 as MNHEY and CDR2 as SMNVEV (reference sequence). The CDR3 totals 14 residues. The CDR3 is CASSSTKGYNEQFF. The CDR3 coding sequence is TGTGCCAGCAGTTCCACCAAAGGGTACAATGAGCAGTTCTTC.

The rearrangement joins TRBV20-1 to TRBJ1-1, with a possible D match to TRBD1 (5 bases). Trimming stripped 0 bases from V and 5 bases from J, with 16 bases between. Germline V lookup: CDR1 DFQATT, CDR2 SNEGSKA (reference sequence). This CDR3 is built from 15 residues. CDR3 nucleotides: TGCAGTGCTAGAGATGTTAGCACCGAGGGGACTGAAGCTTTCTTT. It translates to CSARDVSTEGTEAFF.